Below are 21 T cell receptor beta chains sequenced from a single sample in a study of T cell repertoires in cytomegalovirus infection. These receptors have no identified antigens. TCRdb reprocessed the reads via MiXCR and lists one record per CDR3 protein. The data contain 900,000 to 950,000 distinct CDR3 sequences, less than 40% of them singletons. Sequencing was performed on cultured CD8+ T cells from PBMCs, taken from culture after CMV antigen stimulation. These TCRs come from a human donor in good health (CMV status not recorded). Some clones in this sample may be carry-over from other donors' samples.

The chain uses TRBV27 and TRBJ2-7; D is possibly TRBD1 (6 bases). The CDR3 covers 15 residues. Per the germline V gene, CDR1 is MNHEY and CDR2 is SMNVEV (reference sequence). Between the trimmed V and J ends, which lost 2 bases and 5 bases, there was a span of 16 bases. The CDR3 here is CASSLEGRKGDEQYF. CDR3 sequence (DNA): TGTGCCAGCAGTTTAGAAGGACGTAAGGGGGACGAGCAGTACTTC.

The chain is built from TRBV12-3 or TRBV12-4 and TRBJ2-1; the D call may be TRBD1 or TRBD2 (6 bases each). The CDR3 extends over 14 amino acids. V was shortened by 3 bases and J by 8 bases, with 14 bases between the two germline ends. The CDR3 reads CASSFEGGVHEQFF. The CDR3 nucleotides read TGTGCCAGCAGTTTCGAGGGGGGTGTCCATGAGCAGTTCTTC.

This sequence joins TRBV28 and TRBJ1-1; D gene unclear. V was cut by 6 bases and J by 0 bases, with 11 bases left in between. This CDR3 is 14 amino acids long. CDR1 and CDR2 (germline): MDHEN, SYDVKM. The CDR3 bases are TGTGCCAGCAGGCTCTTACAACTGAACACTGAAGCTTTCTTT. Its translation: CASRLLQLNTEAFF. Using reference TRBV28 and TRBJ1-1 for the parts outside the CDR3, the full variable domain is DVKVTQSSRYLVKRTGEKVFLECVQDMDHENMFWYRQDPGLGLRLIYFSYDVKMKEKGDIPEGYSVSREKKERFSLILESASTNQTSMYLCASRLLQLNTEAFFGQGTRLTVV.

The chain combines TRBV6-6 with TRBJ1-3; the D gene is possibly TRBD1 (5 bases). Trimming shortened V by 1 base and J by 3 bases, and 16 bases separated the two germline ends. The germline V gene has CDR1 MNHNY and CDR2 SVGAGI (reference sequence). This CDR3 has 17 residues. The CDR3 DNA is TGTGCCAGCAGTTACTTGCAGGGTGAAGGGTTTGGAAACACCATATATTTT. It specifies CASSYLQGEGFGNTIYF.

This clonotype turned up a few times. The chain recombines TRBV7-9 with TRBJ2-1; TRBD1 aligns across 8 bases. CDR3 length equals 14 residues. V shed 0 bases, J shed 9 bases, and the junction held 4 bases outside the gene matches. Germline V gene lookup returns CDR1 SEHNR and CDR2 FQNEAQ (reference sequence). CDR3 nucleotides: TGTGCCAGCAGCTTAGCGCAGGGGGCGGGTGAGCAGTTCTTC. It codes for CASSLAQGAGEQFF.

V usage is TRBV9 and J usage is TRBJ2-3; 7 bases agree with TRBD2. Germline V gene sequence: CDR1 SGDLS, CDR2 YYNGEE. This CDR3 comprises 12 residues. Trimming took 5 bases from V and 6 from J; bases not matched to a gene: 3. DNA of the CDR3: TGTGCCAGCAGGACTAGCCCGGATACGCAGTATTTT. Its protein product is CASRTSPDTQYF. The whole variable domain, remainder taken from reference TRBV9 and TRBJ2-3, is DSGVTQTPKHLITATGQRVTLRCSPRSGDLSVYWYQQSLDQGLQFLIQYYNGEERAKGNILERFSAQQFPDLHSELNLSSLELGDSALYFCASRTSPDTQYFGPGTRLTVL.

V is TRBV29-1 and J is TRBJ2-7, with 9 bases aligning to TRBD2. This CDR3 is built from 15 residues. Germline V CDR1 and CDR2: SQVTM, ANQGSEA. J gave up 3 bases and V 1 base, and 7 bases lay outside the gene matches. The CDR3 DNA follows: TGCAGCGTTGAAGCCACTAGCGGGTTCGACTACGAGCAGTACGTC. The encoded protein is CSVEATSGFDYEQYV.

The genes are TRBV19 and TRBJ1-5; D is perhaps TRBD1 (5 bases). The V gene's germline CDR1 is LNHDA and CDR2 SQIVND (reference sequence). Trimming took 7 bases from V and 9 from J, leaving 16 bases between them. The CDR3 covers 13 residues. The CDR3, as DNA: TGTGCCAGTATGGAAGGGTGGCAGGGGCCCCAGCATTTT. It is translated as CASMEGWQGPQHF.

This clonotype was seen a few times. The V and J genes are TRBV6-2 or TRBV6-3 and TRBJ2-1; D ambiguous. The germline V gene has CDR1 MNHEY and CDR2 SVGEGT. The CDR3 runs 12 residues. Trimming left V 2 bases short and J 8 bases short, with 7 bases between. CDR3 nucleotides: TGTGCCAGCAGTTACGTAGGGTATGAGCAGTTCTTC. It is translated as CASSYVGYEQFF.

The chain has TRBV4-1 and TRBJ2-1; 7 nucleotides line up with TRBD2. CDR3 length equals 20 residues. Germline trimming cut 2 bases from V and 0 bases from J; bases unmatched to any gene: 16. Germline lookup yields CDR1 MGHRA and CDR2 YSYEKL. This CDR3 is CASSQYEEWSGVLSYNEQFF. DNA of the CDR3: TGCGCCAGCAGCCAATATGAGGAATGGAGCGGGGTACTCTCCTACAATGAGCAGTTCTTC.

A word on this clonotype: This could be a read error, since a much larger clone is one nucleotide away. The CDR3 loop reads CASSILPGDHQETQDF. In DNA, the CDR3 is TGTGCCAGCAGCATCCTACCGGGGGACCATCAAGAGACCCAGGACTTC. The gene calls are TRBV7-9 and TRBJ2-5; TRBD2 might be the D (6 bases). Germline V CDR1 and CDR2: SEHNR, FQNEAQ (reference sequence). This CDR3 has 16 residues.

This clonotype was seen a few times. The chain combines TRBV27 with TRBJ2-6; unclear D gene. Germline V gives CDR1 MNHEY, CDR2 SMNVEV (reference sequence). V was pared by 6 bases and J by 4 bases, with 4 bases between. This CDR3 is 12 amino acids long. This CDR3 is CASRTGANVLTF. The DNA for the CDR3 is TGTGCCAGCAGAACAGGGGCCAACGTCCTGACTTTC.

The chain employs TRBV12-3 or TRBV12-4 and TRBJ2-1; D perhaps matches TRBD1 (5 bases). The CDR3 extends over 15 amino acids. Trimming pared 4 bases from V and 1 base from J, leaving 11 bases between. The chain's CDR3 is CASSWTRPSYNEQFF. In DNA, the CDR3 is TGTGCCAGCAGTTGGACACGACCATCCTACAATGAGCAGTTCTTC.

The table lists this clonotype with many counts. CDR3 residues: CASSADRQGPYSPLHF. In nucleotides, the CDR3 is TGTGCCAGCAGCGCCGACCGACAGGGCCCCTATTCACCCCTCCACTTT. The chain carries TRBV7-2 and TRBJ1-6; 7 bases are a match to TRBD1. The CDR3 is 16 residues long. Germline assignment: CDR1 SGHTA and CDR2 FQGNSA. Losses at the gene ends were 5 bases for V and 8 bases for J; bases not matched to a gene: 12. Filled out from reference TRBV7-2 and TRBJ1-6, the complete variable domain reads GAGVSQSPSNKVTEKGKDVELRCDPISGHTALYWYRQSLGQGLEFLIYFQGNSAPDKSGLPSDRFSAERTGGSVSTLTIQRTQQEDSAVYLCASSADRQGPYSPLHFGNGTRLTVT.

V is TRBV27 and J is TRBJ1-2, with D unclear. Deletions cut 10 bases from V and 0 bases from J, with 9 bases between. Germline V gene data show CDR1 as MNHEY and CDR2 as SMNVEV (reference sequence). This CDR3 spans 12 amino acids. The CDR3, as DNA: TGTGCCACTTTCCAAGCTAACTATGGCTACACCTTC. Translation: CATFQANYGYTF.

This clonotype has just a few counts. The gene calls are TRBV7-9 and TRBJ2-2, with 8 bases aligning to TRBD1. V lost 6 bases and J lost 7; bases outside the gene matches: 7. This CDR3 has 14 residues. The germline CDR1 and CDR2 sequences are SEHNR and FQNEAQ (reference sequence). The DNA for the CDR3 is TGTGCCAGCAGGACGACAGGGGTGATCGGGGAGCTGTTTTTT. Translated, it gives CASRTTGVIGELFF.

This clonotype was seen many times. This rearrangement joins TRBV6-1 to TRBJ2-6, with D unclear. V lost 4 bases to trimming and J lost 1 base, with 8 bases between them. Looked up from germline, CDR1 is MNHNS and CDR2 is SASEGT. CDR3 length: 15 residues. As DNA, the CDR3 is TGTGCCAGCAGTGGACACCAATCTGGGGCCAACGTCCTGACTTTC. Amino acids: CASSGHQSGANVLTF.

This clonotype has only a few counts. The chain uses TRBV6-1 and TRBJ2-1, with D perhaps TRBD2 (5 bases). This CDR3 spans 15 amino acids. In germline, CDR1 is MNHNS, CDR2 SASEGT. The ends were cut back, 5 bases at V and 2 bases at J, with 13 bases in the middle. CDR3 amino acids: CASSKTGITYNEQFF. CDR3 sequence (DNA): TGTGCCAGCAGTAAGACGGGGATTACCTACAATGAGCAGTTCTTC.

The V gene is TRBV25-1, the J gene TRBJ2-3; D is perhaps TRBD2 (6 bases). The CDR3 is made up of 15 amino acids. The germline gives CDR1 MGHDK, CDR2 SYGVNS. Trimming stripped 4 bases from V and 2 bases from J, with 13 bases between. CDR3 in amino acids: CASSAVADLTDTQYF. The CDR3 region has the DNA TGTGCCAGCAGTGCAGTAGCGGACCTCACAGATACGCAGTATTTT.

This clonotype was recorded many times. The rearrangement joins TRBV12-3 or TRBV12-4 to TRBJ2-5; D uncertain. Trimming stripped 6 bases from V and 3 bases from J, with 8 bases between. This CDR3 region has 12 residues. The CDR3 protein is CASRTVEETQYF. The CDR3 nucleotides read TGTGCCAGCAGAACTGTAGAAGAGACCCAGTACTTC.

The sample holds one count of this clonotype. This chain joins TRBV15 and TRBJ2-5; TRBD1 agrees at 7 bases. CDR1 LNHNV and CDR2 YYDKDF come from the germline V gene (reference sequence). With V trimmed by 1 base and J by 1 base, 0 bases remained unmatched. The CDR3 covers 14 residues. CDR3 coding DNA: TGTGCCACCAGCAGAGGGGACAGCCAAGAGACCCAGTACTTC. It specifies CATSRGDSQETQYF.